This T cell receptor (beta chain) was retrieved from a study of spatial heterogeneity in lung cancer. Single TCR cDNA molecules each had their own unique molecular identifier. TCRdb fed the 5' RACE reads into MiXCR, producing one record per CDR3 protein. The sample lists fewer than 55,000 distinct CDR3 sequences, roughly 7.2% occurring once. The CDR3 sequence is 12 residues long. V dropped 3 bases and J dropped 6 bases, with 9 bases sitting between them. Germline CDR1 and CDR2: ENHRY and SYGVKD. This clonotype appeared a few times. Time point specified: sample taken at primary tumor resection. Whole RNA was taken from tumor, nontumor lung or frozen PBMC; it was then sequenced unsorted. Donation came from roughly 72 patients with untreated early-stage non-small cell lung cancer.

Sequencing was performed on PBMCs, taken at surgery. V and J are TRBV10-3 and TRBJ2-7; D gene ambiguous. This sequence was found in a female donor with early-stage non-small cell lung cancer. The CDR3 DNA follows: TGTGCCATCAGTGACCTACCCGCCGAGCAGTACTTC. It translates to CAISDLPAEQYF.